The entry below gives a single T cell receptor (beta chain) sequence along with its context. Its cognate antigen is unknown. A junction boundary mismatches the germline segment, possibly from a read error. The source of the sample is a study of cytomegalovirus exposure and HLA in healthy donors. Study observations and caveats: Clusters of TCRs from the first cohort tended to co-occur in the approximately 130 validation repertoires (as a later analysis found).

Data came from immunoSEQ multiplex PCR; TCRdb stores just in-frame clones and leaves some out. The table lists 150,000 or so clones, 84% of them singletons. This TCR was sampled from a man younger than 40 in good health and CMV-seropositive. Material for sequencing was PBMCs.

CDR3 nucleotides: TGTGCCAGCAGCTTAGCTTCGGGTACTAGCGGGAGGGCCCCAAACTTC. Residues: CASSLASGTSGRAPNF. This chain links TRBV7-9 with TRBJ2-5, with 13 nucleotides matching TRBD2. There are 16 residues in the CDR3. Germline-derived CDR1 and CDR2 are SEHNR and FQNEAQ (reference sequence).